This TCR beta chain was identified in a study of T cell responses to AZD1222 COVID-19 vaccine (dated by TCRdb to about 2021). About the full investigation: AZD1222 recipients with second doses at about 4 weeks or about 12 weeks were pooled, because spike-specific TCR depth and breadth did not differ between schedules. TCR sequencing covered 233 trial participants: nearly 210 given two doses of AZD1222 and about 26 given two doses of MenACWY control vaccine. Trial participants were enrolled into age subgroups of 18-55, 56-69 and 70-plus years, which contained around 150, 28 and 57 TCR-sequenced participants, respectively.

Results and caveats for the whole study, not just this receptor: Conclusions about previously exposed vaccinees were limited because only a handful of AZD1222 recipients were SARS-CoV-2 seropositive at baseline. Spike-specific TCR breadth and depth rose significantly after two AZD1222 doses compared with day 0 and with MenACWY recipients. Participants were mostly white British, with more females than males. The authors suggested clonal diversity may have been underestimated. CD4 TCRs associated with the vaccine covered the entire spike protein, and the dominant responses were in regions 160-218 and 743-854. In the small 56-69-year group, the increase in depth fell short of significance, most likely because of low power. Because no day 14 peak-response samples were available, the repertoires could be characterized only after the peak T cell response. Reportedly, almost half of the unique spike-specific TCRs recognized epitopes lying outside the regions that are mutated in the B.1.351 and B.1.1.7 variants.

This clone was seen only once. What antigen it recognizes has not been identified. No much larger clone is present one base from it, and per-base qualities are unavailable. The CDR3 regions of human TCRbeta chains were analyzed by immunosequencing. From the authors' description of their analysis: Repertoire TCRs were matched against a reference library of SARS-CoV-2-specific TCRs generated with the MIRA antigen-specificity platform. Breadth was defined as the fraction of unique TCRs that were SARS-CoV-2-associated. Depth was defined as the fraction of total T cells that were SARS-CoV-2-associated. Each spike-specific TCR was assigned to its reactive spike region and to a CD4 or CD8 class using the MIRA data. Log10-transformed breadth and depth values were compared by one-way ANOVA with Sidak's multiple comparisons tests. As stored in TCRdb, this immuneACCESS dataset retains in-frame rearrangements with V and J assigned. A fraction of the clones does not appear; measured against another copy, unresolved V genes explain less than half of the discrepancy, and the remainder lacks a known reason. The DNA gave D and trimming, while V, J and clone size come from that table. This sample is represented by 150,000 to 200,000 clones; approximately 86% of them were singletons. The top ten hold more than 7% of the sample.

The time point tag for this specimen amounts to: baseline before first vaccination. The vaccinee samples were drawn from two UK trials, COV001 and COV002, one of which was a single-blind randomized controlled phase 2/3 trial testing AZD1222 (ChAdOx1 nCoV-19) in healthy adults. Trial participant PBMC samples were collected at day 0 and day 28 after the second dose for TCRbeta chain sequencing. Sequencing used peripheral blood, obtained on day 0 of AZD1222 vaccination. This TCR came from an adult in good health.

CDR3 reads: CSVAGSYEQYF. The sequenced DNA: TGCAGCGTTGCGGGCAGCTACGAGCAGTACTTC. Here the chain combines TRBV29-1 and TRBJ2-7; a confident D gene designation cannot be given. V was cut back by 4 bases and J by 3 bases, leaving a gap of 7 bases between them. From the cysteine up to the phenylalanine, the CDR3 has a length of 11 residues. Only the CDR3 portion is preserved as DNA: 33 bases, with reading frame beginning at the first base. Looking up the germline V gene yields CDR1 SQVTM and CDR2 ANQGSEA.